These T cell receptor beta chains were read from a single sample in a study of lymphopenia after photon versus proton radiotherapy. TCRdb keeps only in-frame clones here, not all; method: immunoSEQ multiplex PCR. The sample shows roughly 45,000 clones, 85% of them seen only once. This specimen was peripheral blood, taken from a patient treated with photon-based radiotherapy. These receptors were taken from a man in his forties or fifties with gastric cancer. Both conserved end residues are part of each CDR3. D genes are given only for firm matches. For some rows the clone size is stated as once, few or many, or as a class when expanded; others skip it.

d_call: TRBD1; j_call: TRBJ1-3; clone_size: .; v_call: TRBV5-6; cdr3_aa: CASSLLSQGAPGNTIYF; cdr3_nt: TGTGCCAGCAGCTTGTTATCGCAGGGGGCGCCTGGAAACACCATATATTTT
d_call: .; j_call: TRBJ2-1; clone_size: .; v_call: TRBV19; cdr3_aa: CASRGTGKASYNEQFF; cdr3_nt: TGTGCCAGTAGGGGAACAGGGAAAGCGTCCTACAATGAGCAGTTCTTC
d_call: TRBD2; j_call: TRBJ2-2; clone_size: .; v_call: TRBV4-3; cdr3_aa: CASSQDPSGGAWDTGELFF; cdr3_nt: TGCGCCAGCAGCCAAGACCCTAGCGGGGGGGCCTGGGACACCGGGGAGCTGTTTTTT
d_call: .; j_call: TRBJ2-5; clone_size: .; v_call: TRBV15; cdr3_aa: CATSRDRQRRQETQYF; cdr3_nt: TGTGCCACCAGCAGAGATCGTCAGCGTAGACAAGAGACCCAGTACTTC
d_call: .; j_call: TRBJ2-1; clone_size: .; v_call: TRBV7-9; cdr3_aa: CASSLRDTNNEQFF; cdr3_nt: TGTGCCAGCAGCCTCCGGGACACTAACAATGAGCAGTTCTTC
d_call: TRBD1; j_call: TRBJ2-5; clone_size: .; v_call: TRBV25-1; cdr3_aa: CASSGDSQETQYF; cdr3_nt: TGTGCCAGCAGTGGGGACAGTCAAGAGACCCAGTACTTC
d_call: TRBD1; j_call: TRBJ2-7; clone_size: .; v_call: TRBV18; cdr3_aa: CASSPPRQGDQQYF; cdr3_nt: TGTGCCAGCTCACCACCGAGACAGGGGGATCAGCAGTACTTC
d_call: .; j_call: TRBJ1-1; clone_size: once; v_call: TRBV5-8; cdr3_aa: CASSPGRVNTEAFF; cdr3_nt: TGTGCCAGCAGCCCGGGACGGGTTAACACTGAAGCTTTCTTT
d_call: .; j_call: TRBJ1-1; clone_size: .; v_call: TRBV28; cdr3_aa: CASSDPKRGAFF; cdr3_nt: TGTGCCAGCAGCGATCCCAAGAGGGGAGCTTTCTTT
d_call: .; j_call: TRBJ2-7; clone_size: .; v_call: TRBV18; cdr3_aa: CASSLNARTVTYEQYF; cdr3_nt: TGTGCCAGCTCTCTCAACGCGAGGACAGTGACCTACGAGCAGTACTTC
d_call: .; j_call: TRBJ2-2; clone_size: .; v_call: TRBV2; cdr3_aa: CASSETGGNTGELFF; cdr3_nt: TGTGCCAGCAGTGAGACAGGCGGGAACACCGGGGAGCTGTTTTTT
d_call: .; j_call: TRBJ1-2; clone_size: .; v_call: TRBV2; cdr3_aa: CASRDDPPYGYTF; cdr3_nt: TGTGCCAGCAGGGACGACCCCCCATATGGCTACACCTTC
d_call: .; j_call: TRBJ1-2; clone_size: .; v_call: TRBV5-1; cdr3_aa: CASSLGTVYGYTF; cdr3_nt: TGCGCCAGCAGCTTGGGGACAGTCTATGGCTACACCTTC
d_call: TRBD1; j_call: TRBJ2-7; clone_size: .; v_call: TRBV5-1; cdr3_aa: CASSPRQGGAYEQYF; cdr3_nt: TGCGCCAGCAGTCCAAGACAGGGGGGCGCCTACGAGCAGTACTTC
d_call: .; j_call: TRBJ1-1; clone_size: .; v_call: TRBV30; cdr3_aa: CAWRPFGGLNTEAFF; cdr3_nt: TGTGCCTGGAGACCATTTGGTGGGCTGAACACTGAAGCTTTCTTT
d_call: .; j_call: TRBJ2-7; clone_size: .; v_call: TRBV6-5; cdr3_aa: CASSRDLFYEQYF; cdr3_nt: TGTGCCAGCAGTCGGGACCTCTTCTACGAGCAGTACTTC
d_call: .; j_call: TRBJ1-5; clone_size: .; v_call: TRBV2; cdr3_aa: CASSDPGTANQPQHF; cdr3_nt: TGTGCCAGCAGTGATCCAGGGACGGCGAATCAGCCCCAGCATTTT
d_call: .; j_call: TRBJ1-1; clone_size: once; v_call: TRBV6-6; cdr3_aa: CASSYSRVNTEAFF; cdr3_nt: TGTGCCAGCAGTTACTCAAGAGTTAACACTGAAGCTTTCTTT
d_call: .; j_call: TRBJ1-1; clone_size: .; v_call: TRBV7-7; cdr3_aa: CASSRGLAHANTEAFF; cdr3_nt: TGTGCCAGCAGCCGAGGGCTTGCGCACGCGAACACTGAAGCTTTCTTT
d_call: TRBD1; j_call: TRBJ2-1; clone_size: .; v_call: TRBV7-3; cdr3_aa: CASSSGTGAINEQFF; cdr3_nt: TGTGCCAGCAGTTCCGGGACAGGGGCGATCAATGAGCAGTTCTTC
d_call: TRBD1; j_call: TRBJ1-2; clone_size: .; v_call: TRBV25-1; cdr3_aa: CASSESGATGVGGYTF; cdr3_nt: TGTGCCAGCAGTGAATCGGGCGCCACAGGGGTCGGTGGCTACACCTTC
d_call: TRBD1; j_call: TRBJ1-1; clone_size: .; v_call: TRBV4-1; cdr3_aa: CASSQYRQGNTEAFF; cdr3_nt: TGCGCCAGCAGCCAATACAGACAGGGGAACACTGAAGCTTTCTTT
d_call: TRBD2; j_call: TRBJ2-3; clone_size: .; v_call: TRBV6-6; cdr3_aa: CASSPASGGPTDTQYF; cdr3_nt: TGTGCCAGCAGTCCTGCTAGCGGGGGACCAACAGATACGCAGTATTTT
d_call: .; j_call: TRBJ2-1; clone_size: .; v_call: TRBV5-4; cdr3_aa: CASSTGTDSYNEQFF; cdr3_nt: TGTGCCAGCAGCACCGGGACGGACTCCTACAATGAGCAGTTCTTC
d_call: .; j_call: TRBJ2-7; clone_size: .; v_call: TRBV29-1; cdr3_aa: CSVGTDSYEQYF; cdr3_nt: TGCAGCGTTGGGACAGACTCCTACGAGCAGTACTTC
d_call: .; j_call: TRBJ1-1; clone_size: once; v_call: TRBV7-2; cdr3_aa: CASRIQANTEAFF; cdr3_nt: TGTGCCAGCAGGATACAGGCGAACACTGAAGCTTTCTTT
d_call: TRBD2; j_call: TRBJ2-3; clone_size: .; v_call: TRBV19; cdr3_aa: CASSTFGGVSTDTQYF; cdr3_nt: TGTGCCAGTAGTACCTTCGGGGGGGTTAGCACAGATACGCAGTATTTT
d_call: .; j_call: TRBJ2-1; clone_size: .; v_call: TRBV5-1; cdr3_aa: CASSLSTDYNEQFF; cdr3_nt: TGCGCCAGCAGCTTGTCCACAGACTACAATGAGCAGTTCTTC
d_call: .; j_call: TRBJ1-5; clone_size: .; v_call: TRBV6-5; cdr3_aa: CASSAQQGQPQHF; cdr3_nt: TGTGCCAGCAGTGCACAACAGGGTCAGCCCCAGCATTTT
d_call: .; j_call: TRBJ2-7; clone_size: .; v_call: TRBV5-6; cdr3_aa: CASRRQESAYEQYF; cdr3_nt: TGTGCCAGCAGGCGACAGGAGTCCGCCTACGAGCAGTACTTC
d_call: .; j_call: TRBJ2-7; clone_size: .; v_call: TRBV5-6; cdr3_aa: CASSVEPGPSYEQYF; cdr3_nt: TGTGCCAGCAGCGTGGAGCCAGGGCCTTCCTACGAGCAGTACTTC
d_call: TRBD2; j_call: TRBJ2-3; clone_size: few; v_call: TRBV5-1; cdr3_aa: CASSSTSGGSDTQYF; cdr3_nt: TGCGCCAGCAGCTCAACTAGCGGGGGATCAGATACGCAGTATTTT
d_call: .; j_call: TRBJ1-6; clone_size: .; v_call: TRBV4-1; cdr3_aa: CASSPGRRGGNSPLHF; cdr3_nt: TGCGCCAGCAGCCCAGGTCGAAGGGGAGGCAATTCACCCCTCCACTTT
d_call: .; j_call: TRBJ2-7; clone_size: .; v_call: TRBV20-1; cdr3_aa: CSAGPDEQYF; cdr3_nt: TGCAGTGCGGGACCGGACGAGCAGTACTTC
d_call: TRBD1; j_call: TRBJ1-1; clone_size: .; v_call: TRBV18; cdr3_aa: CASSPGQGNTEAFF; cdr3_nt: TGTGCCAGCTCCCCGGGACAGGGGAACACTGAAGCTTTCTTT
d_call: .; j_call: TRBJ2-5; clone_size: .; v_call: TRBV10-3; cdr3_aa: CAISESVEIRETQYF; cdr3_nt: TGTGCCATCAGTGAGTCTGTGGAAATTCGAGAGACCCAGTACTTC
d_call: TRBD2; j_call: TRBJ2-5; clone_size: .; v_call: TRBV6-6; cdr3_aa: CASSLTSGVQETQYF; cdr3_nt: TGTGCCAGCAGTTTAACTAGCGGGGTACAAGAGACCCAGTACTTC
d_call: .; j_call: TRBJ1-6; clone_size: few; v_call: TRBV10-3; cdr3_aa: CAISESSPGRNSPLHF; cdr3_nt: TGTGCCATCAGTGAGTCTTCACCGGGACGAAATTCACCCCTCCACTTT
d_call: .; j_call: TRBJ2-7; clone_size: .; v_call: TRBV6-6; cdr3_aa: CASIGDSYEQYF; cdr3_nt: TGTGCCAGCATCGGGGACTCCTACGAGCAGTACTTC
d_call: TRBD1; j_call: TRBJ1-1; clone_size: .; v_call: TRBV19; cdr3_aa: CASSIGQGVGAEAFF; cdr3_nt: TGTGCCAGTAGTATAGGTCAGGGGGTTGGCGCTGAAGCTTTCTTT
d_call: TRBD1; j_call: TRBJ2-7; clone_size: .; v_call: TRBV7-8; cdr3_aa: CASSLGQGAPYEQYF; cdr3_nt: TGTGCCAGCAGCTTAGGCCAGGGGGCCCCCTACGAGCAGTACTTC
d_call: .; j_call: TRBJ1-6; clone_size: once; v_call: TRBV6-5; cdr3_aa: CASSYGQGSSPLHF; cdr3_nt: TGTGCCAGCAGTTACGGCCAGGGGAGTTCACCCCTCCACTTT
d_call: .; j_call: TRBJ2-7; clone_size: .; v_call: TRBV19; cdr3_aa: CASSITQGGEQYF; cdr3_nt: TGTGCCAGTAGTATAACCCAGGGTGGCGAGCAGTACTTC
d_call: .; j_call: TRBJ1-2; clone_size: .; v_call: TRBV13; cdr3_aa: CASSPPTAPDGYTF; cdr3_nt: TGTGCCAGCAGCCCACCGACGGCTCCGGATGGCTACACCTTC
d_call: TRBD1; j_call: TRBJ1-6; clone_size: .; v_call: TRBV5-1; cdr3_aa: CASSPGGQGDSPLHF; cdr3_nt: TGCGCCAGCAGCCCCGGCGGACAGGGCGATTCACCCCTCCACTTT
d_call: .; j_call: TRBJ1-5; clone_size: .; v_call: TRBV19; cdr3_aa: CASSLGRPGSNQPQHF; cdr3_nt: TGTGCCAGTAGTCTTGGACGACCTGGGAGCAATCAGCCCCAGCATTTT
d_call: .; j_call: TRBJ1-4; clone_size: few; v_call: TRBV30; cdr3_aa: CACSGAGEKLFF; cdr3_nt: TGTGCCTGCAGTGGGGCTGGGGAAAAACTGTTTTTT
d_call: .; j_call: TRBJ2-3; clone_size: once; v_call: TRBV6-6; cdr3_aa: CASSQADTQYF; cdr3_nt: TGTGCCAGCAGCCAGGCAGATACGCAGTATTTT
d_call: .; j_call: TRBJ1-1; clone_size: .; v_call: TRBV7-9; cdr3_aa: CASSLALGEAFF; cdr3_nt: TGTGCCAGCAGCTTAGCGTTAGGAGAAGCTTTCTTT
d_call: .; j_call: TRBJ2-5; clone_size: few; v_call: TRBV27; cdr3_aa: CASSFSGREETQYF; cdr3_nt: TGTGCCAGCAGTTTCTCCGGCAGGGAAGAGACCCAGTACTTC
d_call: TRBD1; j_call: TRBJ1-6; clone_size: few; v_call: TRBV5-1; cdr3_aa: CASSPRDRDGSPLHF; cdr3_nt: TGCGCCAGCAGCCCCCGTGACAGGGATGGTTCACCCCTCCACTTT
d_call: .; j_call: TRBJ1-1; clone_size: .; v_call: TRBV6-4; cdr3_aa: CASSDSWGEAFF; cdr3_nt: TGTGCCAGCAGTGACTCGTGGGGTGAAGCTTTCTTT
d_call: .; j_call: TRBJ1-2; clone_size: .; v_call: TRBV4-1; cdr3_aa: CASSQDQVDSLSYGYTF; cdr3_nt: TGCGCCAGCAGCCAAGATCAAGTGGACAGCCTATCCTATGGCTACACCTTC
d_call: .; j_call: TRBJ1-1; clone_size: few; v_call: TRBV27; cdr3_aa: CASSLLWQSTEAFF; cdr3_nt: TGTGCCAGCAGTTTGTTGTGGCAGAGCACTGAAGCTTTCTTT
d_call: .; j_call: TRBJ2-1; clone_size: .; v_call: TRBV27; cdr3_aa: CASSLYGDSSYNEQFF; cdr3_nt: TGTGCCAGCAGTTTATATGGGGACTCCTCCTACAATGAGCAGTTCTTC
d_call: .; j_call: TRBJ1-2; clone_size: .; v_call: TRBV30; cdr3_aa: CASNPGEGYTF; cdr3_nt: TGTGCCTCAAACCCGGGGGAAGGCTACACCTTC
d_call: .; j_call: TRBJ2-3; clone_size: once; v_call: TRBV9; cdr3_aa: CASSPRVASGFDTQYF; cdr3_nt: TGTGCCAGCAGCCCTCGGGTAGCGTCAGGGTTCGATACGCAGTATTTT
d_call: .; j_call: TRBJ1-1; clone_size: .; v_call: TRBV7-2; cdr3_aa: CASSGDGIPGTEAFF; cdr3_nt: TGTGCCAGCAGCGGGGACGGTATCCCCGGCACTGAAGCTTTCTTT
d_call: .; j_call: TRBJ2-5; clone_size: .; v_call: TRBV4-3; cdr3_aa: CASSQDFSRGETQYF; cdr3_nt: TGCGCCAGCAGCCAAGATTTTAGTAGGGGAGAGACCCAGTACTTC